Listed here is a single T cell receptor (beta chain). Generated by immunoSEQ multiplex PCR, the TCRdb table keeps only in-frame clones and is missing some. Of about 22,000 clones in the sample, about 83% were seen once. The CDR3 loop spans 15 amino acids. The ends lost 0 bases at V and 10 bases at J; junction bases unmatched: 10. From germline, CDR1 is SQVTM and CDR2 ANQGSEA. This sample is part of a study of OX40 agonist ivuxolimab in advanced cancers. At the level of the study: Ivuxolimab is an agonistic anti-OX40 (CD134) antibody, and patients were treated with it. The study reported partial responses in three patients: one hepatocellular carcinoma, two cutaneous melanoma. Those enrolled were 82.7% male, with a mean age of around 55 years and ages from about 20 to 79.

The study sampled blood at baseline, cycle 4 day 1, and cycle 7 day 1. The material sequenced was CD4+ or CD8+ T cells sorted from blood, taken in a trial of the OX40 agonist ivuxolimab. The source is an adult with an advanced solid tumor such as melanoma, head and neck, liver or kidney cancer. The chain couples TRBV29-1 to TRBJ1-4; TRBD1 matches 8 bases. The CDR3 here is CSVEERGTGEGKLFF. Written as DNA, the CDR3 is TGCAGCGTTGAAGAAAGGGGGACAGGTGAGGGAAAACTGTTTTTT.